The 23 T cell receptor beta chains below were found in one sample sequenced in a study of T cell repertoires in cytomegalovirus infection. MiXCR, run by TCRdb on the reads, gives a single entry per CDR3 protein. Of approximately 260,000 distinct CDR3 sequences in the sample, over 15% were seen once. The material sequenced was CD8+ T cells from PBMCs. All receptors come from a human donor in good health (CMV status not recorded). Some clones in this sample may be carry-over from other donors' samples.

This clonotype was seen ten or more times. The chain uses TRBV7-2 and TRBJ2-5, with D unresolved. Germline CDR1 is SGHTA and CDR2 is FQGNSA. CDR3 length: 15 amino acids. Trimming removed 2 bases from V and 1 base from J, with 11 bases in between. CDR3 sequence: CASSLLENRQETQYF. The CDR3 DNA reads as TGTGCCAGCAGCTTACTGGAGAACCGCCAAGAGACCCAGTACTTC.

The V call is TRBV6-6, the J call TRBJ1-5, with 12 nucleotides matching TRBD1. The CDR3 is made up of 20 amino acids. CDR1 and CDR2 from the germline V gene are MNHNY and SVGAGI (reference sequence). V shed 0 bases and J 2 bases; nucleotides not matched to a gene: 11. CDR3 sequence (DNA): TGTGCCAGCAGTTACTCCTCGTGGGGACAGGGGGCATCGGGCAATCAGCCCCAGCATTTT. This sequence encodes CASSYSSWGQGASGNQPQHF.

This clonotype was picked up a small number of times. The rearrangement joins TRBV7-9 to TRBJ1-1; D is undetermined. Per germline, CDR1 SEHNR and CDR2 FQNEAQ (reference sequence). The length of the CDR3 is 14 residues. The germline V and J ends were trimmed by 5 bases and 5 bases, with 15 bases remaining between them. DNA for the CDR3: TGTGCCAGCAGCCCTGCCCTCGTTGGGACTGAAGCTTTCTTT. This codes for CASSPALVGTEAFF.

The V and J genes are TRBV29-1 and TRBJ2-7, with D tentatively TRBD1 (5 bases). The V gene lost 7 bases and the J gene lost 2 bases, with 15 bases spanning the gap. Germline-derived CDR1 and CDR2 are SQVTM and ANQGSEA. CDR3 size: 13 residues. Written as DNA, the CDR3 is TGCAGCGGCCAGGGTATGTCGCCCTACGAGCAGTACTTC. Translation: CSGQGMSPYEQYF.

This CDR3 reads CASSSKTTGGLNTGELFF. The DNA of the CDR3 is TGTGCCAGCAGCTCCAAGACGACAGGGGGTTTGAACACCGGGGAGCTGTTTTTT. This chain connects TRBV7-9 to TRBJ2-2, with 9 nucleotides matching TRBD1. Per the germline V gene, CDR1 is SEHNR and CDR2 is FQNEAQ (reference sequence). After removal of 4 bases from V and 1 base from J, the junction contained 10 bases not matched to a gene. The CDR3 is 18 amino acids.

J is TRBJ1-1 and V is TRBV7-9; D gene ambiguous. Deletions cut 5 bases from V and 4 bases from J, with 11 bases between. The CDR3 runs 13 residues. CDR1 is SEHNR and CDR2 is FQNEAQ in the germline V gene (reference sequence). The CDR3 DNA reads TGTGCCAGCAGCCCCCGGACGATCACTGAAGCTTTCTTT. Translating gives CASSPRTITEAFF.

V usage is TRBV12-3 or TRBV12-4 and J usage is TRBJ2-5; D is undetermined. The CDR3 has 13 amino acids. The V end was cut by 4 bases, the J end by 2 bases, with 8 bases between. CDR3 coding DNA: TGTGCCAGCAGTTGGGTAATTCAAGAGACCCAGTACTTC. Its translation: CASSWVIQETQYF.

The V gene is TRBV6-8, the J gene TRBJ2-1, with 8 bases that match TRBD1. This CDR3 has 14 residues. Trimming took 8 bases from V and 8 from J; bases not matched to a gene: 11. CDR1 and CDR2 (germline): MNHGY, SAAAGT. As DNA, the CDR3 is TGTGCCAGCCGGGGTTGGACAGGGTACGATGAGCAGTTCTTC. Protein: CASRGWTGYDEQFF.

V is TRBV9 and J is TRBJ2-1; D possibly uses TRBD1 or TRBD2 (6 bases each). There are 14 residues in the CDR3. The germline V and J ends were trimmed by 1 base and 13 bases, with 18 bases remaining between them. Germline V lookup: CDR1 SGDLS, CDR2 YYNGEE. CDR3 in amino acids: CASSVIPVRGHQFF. The DNA for the CDR3 is TGTGCCAGCAGCGTAATACCCGTCCGGGGGCATCAGTTCTTC. The entire variable domain, with the rest obtained from reference TRBV9 and TRBJ2-1, is as follows: DSGVTQTPKHLITATGQRVTLRCSPRSGDLSVYWYQQSLDQGLQFLIQYYNGEERAKGNILERFSAQQFPDLHSELNLSSLELGDSALYFCASSVIPVRGHQFFGPGTRLTVL.

The gene calls are TRBV6-2 or TRBV6-3 and TRBJ2-3; TRBD1 aligns across 9 bases. CDR1 is MNHEY, CDR2 SVGEGT, per germline. The V and J ends lost 8 bases and 5 bases, in that order; junction bases with no gene match: 5. This CDR3 is built from 13 residues. CDR3 residues: CASVQGAGDTQYF. The CDR3 DNA follows: TGTGCCAGCGTACAGGGGGCGGGAGATACGCAGTATTTT.

The chain has TRBV12-3 or TRBV12-4 and TRBJ1-2; D unresolved. The CDR3 sequence is 15 residues long. V lost 1 base, J lost 2 bases, and 11 bases lay in between. CDR3 amino acids: CASSLGYGLNYGYTF. Here the CDR3 DNA reads TGTGCCAGCAGTTTAGGGTACGGGCTGAACTATGGCTACACCTTC.

Many counts were recorded for this clonotype. This chain links TRBV19 with TRBJ2-6, with a possible D match to TRBD1 (6 bases). The CDR3 is 21 amino acids. The germline V and J ends were trimmed by 3 bases and 1 base, with 25 bases remaining between them. Germline-derived CDR1 and CDR2 are LNHDA and SQIVND (reference sequence). CDR3 DNA sequence: TGTGCCAGTAGTATGGCGTTGTTCGTGGACAGCATCACTTCTGGGGCCAACGTCCTGACTTTC. Protein sequence: CASSMALFVDSITSGANVLTF.

In this sample, this clonotype turned up many times. V is TRBV7-2 and J is TRBJ2-1; D is perhaps TRBD2 (6 bases). The germline gives CDR1 SGHTA, CDR2 FQGNSA. The CDR3 is 17 amino acids. V shed 5 bases and J shed 5 bases, with 22 bases lying between them. The CDR3 loop reads CASSPGVGGQRNNEQFF. The CDR3 bases are TGTGCCAGCAGCCCGGGGGTTGGAGGGCAGAGAAACAATGAGCAGTTCTTC.

This clonotype was recorded many times. In DNA form, the CDR3 reads TGTGCCAGCAGCTTAAACCCCGCTAGCGGGGGGTCCCTTAACAATGAGCAGTTCTTC. Translating gives CASSLNPASGGSLNNEQFF. The chain links TRBV7-3 to TRBJ2-1; 11 nucleotides line up with TRBD2. In germline, CDR1 is SGHTA, CDR2 FQGTGA. The CDR3 totals 19 residues. Trimming removed 1 base from V and 5 bases from J; junction bases left unmatched: 13.

This clonotype was recorded once. The genes are TRBV12-3 or TRBV12-4 and TRBJ2-5; D possibly corresponds to TRBD1 (6 bases). The CDR3 length is 16 residues. V lost 4 bases and J lost 2, with 17 bases in between. The DNA for the CDR3 is TGTGCCAGCAGTTCCCTCCCGGACAGTGGACAAGAGACCCAGTACTTC. It codes for CASSSLPDSGQETQYF.

This clonotype occurred a few times. This rearrangement joins TRBV4-1 to TRBJ2-2; 12 nucleotides align to TRBD2. J gave up 6 bases and V 6 bases, and 8 bases lay outside the gene matches. CDR1 and CDR2 from the germline V gene are MGHRA and YSYEKL. This CDR3 comprises 16 residues. CDR3 in amino acids: CASSVFGLAGSGELFF. The CDR3 DNA sequence: TGCGCCAGCAGTGTTTTTGGACTAGCGGGGTCCGGGGAGCTGTTTTTT.

The J gene is TRBJ2-7, the V gene TRBV28; the match to TRBD1 covers 9 bases. The CDR3 runs to 15 residues. CDR1 is MDHEN and CDR2 is SYDVKM in the germline V gene. V gave up 2 bases and J gave up 2 bases; unmatched junction bases: 4. The CDR3: CASSLTGGVTYEQYF. For the CDR3, the DNA is TGTGCCAGCAGTTTAACAGGGGGCGTTACCTACGAGCAGTACTTC.

This clonotype appeared a few times. This sequence joins TRBV2 and TRBJ1-1; no firm D call. Germline assignment: CDR1 SNHLY and CDR2 FYNNEI. V was cut by 6 bases and J by 4 bases, with 9 bases left in between. CDR3 length equals 12 residues. For the CDR3, the DNA is TGTGCCAGCAGATCAGGTGCCACTGAAGCTTTCTTT. Translation gives CASRSGATEAFF.

This clonotype was observed many times. The rearrangement uses TRBV7-8 and TRBJ2-7; D gene ambiguous. Trimming pared 1 base from V and 3 bases from J, leaving 22 bases between. CDR1 and CDR2 (germline): SGHVS, FQNEAQ. The CDR3 sequence is 18 residues long. The CDR3 bases are TGTGCCAGCAGCTTAGAGGTCCCGCAGGCCGCGAGGAACTACGAGCAGTACTTC. Translating gives CASSLEVPQAARNYEQYF. Full variable domain (rest looked up from reference TRBV7-8 and TRBJ2-7): GAGVSQSPRYKVAKRGQDVALRCDPISGHVSLFWYQQALGQGPEFLTYFQNEAQLDKSGLPSDRFFAERPEGSVSTLKIQRTQQEDSAVYLCASSLEVPQAARNYEQYFGPGTRLTVT.

This clonotype was detected many times. The rearrangement links TRBV29-1 to TRBJ1-1; D unclear. This CDR3 contains 11 residues. From germline, CDR1 is SQVTM and CDR2 ANQGSEA. V lost 0 bases and J lost 4, with 3 bases in between. CDR3 DNA: TGCAGCGTTGAAGATAGCACTGAAGCTTTCTTT. Amino acids: CSVEDSTEAFF.

This clonotype was seen many times. J is TRBJ2-1 and V is TRBV6-5; 7 bases line up with TRBD1. The V and J ends lost 8 bases and 4 bases, in that order; junction bases with no gene match: 8. Germline V gene sequence: CDR1 MNHEY, CDR2 SVGAGI. The CDR3 is made up of 14 amino acids. The CDR3 region has the DNA TGTGCCAGCTCGTACGGACAGGTTTACAATGAGCAGTTCTTC. Translated: CASSYGQVYNEQFF.

The V call is TRBV7-9, the J call TRBJ2-1; D perhaps matches TRBD2 (7 bases). The CDR3 contains 17 residues. CDR1 and CDR2 from the germline V gene are SEHNR and FQNEAQ (reference sequence). Trimming shortened V by 5 bases and J by 4 bases, and 21 bases separated the two germline ends. The CDR3 DNA reads TGTGCCAGCAGCCTAGGGGGGGCAGAGCCATCGTACAATGAGCAGTTCTTC. Translation: CASSLGGAEPSYNEQFF.

This clonotype was seen at least ten times. This chain joins TRBV6-6 and TRBJ2-2, with D perhaps matching TRBD1 (6 bases). CDR1 is MNHNY, CDR2 SVGAGI, per germline (reference sequence). Trimming took off 0 bases at V and 1 base at J, with 6 bases between the two ends. CDR3 length equals 15 residues. The CDR3 DNA reads TGTGCCAGCAGTTACTCGGGACAGAACACCGGGGAGCTGTTTTTT. Translated: CASSYSGQNTGELFF.